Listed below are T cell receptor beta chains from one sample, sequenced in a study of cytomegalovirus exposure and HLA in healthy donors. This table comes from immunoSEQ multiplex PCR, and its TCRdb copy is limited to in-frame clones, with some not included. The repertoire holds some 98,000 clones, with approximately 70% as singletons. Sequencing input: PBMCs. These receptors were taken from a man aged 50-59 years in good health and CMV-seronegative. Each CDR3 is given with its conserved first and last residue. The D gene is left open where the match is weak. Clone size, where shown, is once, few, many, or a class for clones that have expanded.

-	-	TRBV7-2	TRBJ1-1	TGTGCCAGCAGCAATAGGGGAAGTATGAACACTGAAGCTTTCTTT	CASSNRGSMNTEAFF
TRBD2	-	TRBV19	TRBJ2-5	TGTGCCAGTAGTAGTCTAGCGGGGGGGCCGGGGTACCAAGAGACCCAGTACTTC	CASSSLAGGPGYQETQYF
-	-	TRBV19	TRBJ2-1	TGTGCCAGTAGTTCGGGCGGAGGCGGTTACAATGAGCAGTTCTTC	CASSSGGGGYNEQFF
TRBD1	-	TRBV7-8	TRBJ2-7	TGTGCCAGCAGCGCACCGGGACAGCGGTTCTCCTACGAGCAGTACTTC	CASSAPGQRFSYEQYF
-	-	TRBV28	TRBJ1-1	TGTGCCAGCTCATACACTGAAGCTTTCTTT	CASSYTEAFF
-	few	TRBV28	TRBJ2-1	TGTGCCAGCAGTCCCCGGGGTGGAGGACCCAATGAGCAGTTCTTC	CASSPRGGGPNEQFF
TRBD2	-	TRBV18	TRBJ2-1	TGTGCCAGCTCACGGGGGGGCTCCTACAATGAGCAGTTCTTC	CASSRGGSYNEQFF
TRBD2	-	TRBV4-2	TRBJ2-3	TGTGCCAGCAGCCAAGATCTAGCGGGGACCTCTAGCACAGATACGCAGTATTTT	CASSQDLAGTSSTDTQYF
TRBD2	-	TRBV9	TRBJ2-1	TGTGCCAGCAGCGTAGGCCATAAACTAGCGGGAGATTACAATGAGCAGTTCTTC	CASSVGHKLAGDYNEQFF
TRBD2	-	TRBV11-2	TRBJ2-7	TGTGCCAGCAGCTTAGTGGGGACTAGCGGGAGACCGCCTCCCTACGAGCAGTACTTC	CASSLVGTSGRPPPYEQYF
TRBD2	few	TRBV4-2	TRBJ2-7	TGTGCCAGCAGCCAAGCGGGACTACATTACGAGCAGTACTTC	CASSQAGLHYEQYF
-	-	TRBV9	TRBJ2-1	TGTGCCAGCAGCGTCATCGCGGGGAATGAGCAGTTCTTC	CASSVIAGNEQFF
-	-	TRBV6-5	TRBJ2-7	TGTGCCAGCAGCTACGGGCTGGGGAGTGCCTACGAGCAGTACTTC	CASSYGLGSAYEQYF
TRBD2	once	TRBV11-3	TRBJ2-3	TGTGCCAGCAGCTTAGATGGCGGGGGGGGCACAGATACGCAGTATTTT	CASSLDGGGGTDTQYF
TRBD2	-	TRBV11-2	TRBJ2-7	TGTGCCAGCAGCTTAGGTAGCGGGCCCTCCTACGAGCAGTACTTC	CASSLGSGPSYEQYF
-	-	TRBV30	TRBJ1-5	TGTGCCTGGGGCCCTTTTCAGCCCCAGCATTTT	CAWGPFQPQHF
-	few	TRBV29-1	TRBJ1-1	TGCAGCGTTGAAGTCAGGAAGACTGAAGCTTTCTTT	CSVEVRKTEAFF
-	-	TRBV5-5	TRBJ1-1	TGTGCCAGCAGACGCGATCTGAACACTGAAGCTTTCTTT	CASRRDLNTEAFF
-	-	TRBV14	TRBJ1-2	TGTGCCAGCAGCCAGAGAGGCGGCCAATTTAACTATGGCTACACCTTC	CASSQRGGQFNYGYTF
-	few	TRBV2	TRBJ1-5	TGTGCCAGCAGTCCGGACTCTCTTACCAATCAGCCCCAGCATTTT	CASSPDSLTNQPQHF
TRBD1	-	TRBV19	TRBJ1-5	TGTGCCAGTAGCCTACCGACAGGGAGCAATCAGCCCCAGCATTTT	CASSLPTGSNQPQHF
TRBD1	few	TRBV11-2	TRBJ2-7	TGTGCCAGCAGCTTAGGTGGGACAGTGCCCTCCTACGAGCAGTACTTC	CASSLGGTVPSYEQYF
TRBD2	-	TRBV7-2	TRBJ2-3	TGTGCCAGCAGCGAGCGGGGGGGCCGGACAGATACGCAGTATTTT	CASSERGGRTDTQYF
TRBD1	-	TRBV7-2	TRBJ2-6	TGTGCCAGCAGCCCACAGGGGGCTGGGGCCAACGTCCTGACTTTC	CASSPQGAGANVLTF
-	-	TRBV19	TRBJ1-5	TGTGCCAGTAGTATGGTCAGTGATAGCAATCAGCCCCAGCATTTT	CASSMVSDSNQPQHF
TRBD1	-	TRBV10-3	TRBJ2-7	TGTGCCATCAGTTCAAACCCGGGACAGGGGCTTGACGAGCAGTACTTC	CAISSNPGQGLDEQYF
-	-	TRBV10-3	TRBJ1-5	TGTGCCATCAGTGCCGTACAGGAGTCCCAGCCCCAGCATTTT	CAISAVQESQPQHF
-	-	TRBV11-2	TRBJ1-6	TGTGCCAGCAGCTTATCTTATCAGGGGCGCAGGTCCTATAATTCACCCCTCCACTTT	CASSLSYQGRRSYNSPLHF
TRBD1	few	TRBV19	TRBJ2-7	TGTGCCAGTAGTATAGGCGGGACAGGAACCTACGAGCAGTACTTC	CASSIGGTGTYEQYF
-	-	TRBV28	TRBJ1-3	TGTGCCAGCACCTGGGGGGGGGTCAACTCTGGAAACACCATATATTTT	CASTWGGVNSGNTIYF
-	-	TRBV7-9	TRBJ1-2	TGTGCCCGCGAGTTGAGCTATGGCTACACCTTC	CARELSYGYTF
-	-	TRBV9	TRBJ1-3	TGTGCCAGCAGCGTTGAGGGTAGTAGAAACACCATATATTTT	CASSVEGSRNTIYF
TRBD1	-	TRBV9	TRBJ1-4	TGTGCCAGCAGCGTAGAGACAGGGATTAATGAAAAACTGTTTTTT	CASSVETGINEKLFF
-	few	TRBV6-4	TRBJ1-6	TGTGCCAGCAGTCGGACGGGGAGCTCCTATAATTCACCCCTCCACTTT	CASSRTGSSYNSPLHF
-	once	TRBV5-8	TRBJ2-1	TGTGCCAGCAGCTTGAGAGCGGGTGAGCAGTTCTTC	CASSLRAGEQFF
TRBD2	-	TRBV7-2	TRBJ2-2	TGTGCCAGCACCCGCGGACTAGTTTTTTCCGGGGAGCTGTTTTTT	CASTRGLVFSGELFF
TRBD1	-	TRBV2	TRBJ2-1	TGTGCCAGCCCAGACAGGGAAGACGGCTCCTACAATGAGCAGTTCTTC	CASPDREDGSYNEQFF
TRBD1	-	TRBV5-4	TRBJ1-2	TGTGCCAGCAGCTTAGAGACAGGGGGCCCCTATGGCTACACCTTC	CASSLETGGPYGYTF
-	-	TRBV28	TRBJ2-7	TGTGCCAGCAGTATATCATCCCGGGACACCCTTTACGAGCAGTACTTC	CASSISSRDTLYEQYF
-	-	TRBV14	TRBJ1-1	TGTGCCAGCAGCCTGCAGGAGAACACTGAAGCTTTCTTT	CASSLQENTEAFF
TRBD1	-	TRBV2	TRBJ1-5	TGTGCCAGCAGTAATACAGGGGCTAGTGGCAATCAGCCCCAGCATTTT	CASSNTGASGNQPQHF
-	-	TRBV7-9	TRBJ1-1	TGTGCCAGCAGACTCCGGGACTCCTTGAGGAGGGGCACTGAAGCTTTCTTT	CASRLRDSLRRGTEAFF
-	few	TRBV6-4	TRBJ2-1	TGTGCCAGCAGTGACCAGGAAAGGAATGAGCAGTTCTTC	CASSDQERNEQFF
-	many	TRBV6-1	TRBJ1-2	TGTGCCAGCAGTGGGGGGGGACCCTATGGCTACACCTTC	CASSGGGPYGYTF
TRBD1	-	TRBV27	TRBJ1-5	TGTGCCAGCAGCCGACAGGGGGCCGAGGGGAATCAGCCCCAGCATTTT	CASSRQGAEGNQPQHF
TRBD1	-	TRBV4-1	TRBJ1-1	TGCGCCAGCAGCCAAAGCCGTTCCGGGACAGTAAACACTGAAGCTTTCTTT	CASSQSRSGTVNTEAFF
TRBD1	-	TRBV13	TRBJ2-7	TGTGCCAGCAGCCCTACACGACAGGGCAAAGGCTACGAGCAGTACTTC	CASSPTRQGKGYEQYF
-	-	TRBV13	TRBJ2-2	TGTGCCAGCAGCTTAGGCCTAGCAGGCGGGGAGCTGTTTTTT	CASSLGLAGGELFF
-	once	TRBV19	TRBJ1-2	TGTGCCAGTAGTACCTCCTTAGTTGACTATGGCTACACCTTC	CASSTSLVDYGYTF
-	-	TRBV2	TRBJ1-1	TGTGCCAGCACGGAGGAGGTCCAGGGGAAAGCTTTCTTT	CASTEEVQGKAFF
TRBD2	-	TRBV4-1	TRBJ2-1	TGCGCCAGCAGCCAATTGTCCGCGGGGGGAGGTAAAAATGAGCAGTTCTTC	CASSQLSAGGGKNEQFF
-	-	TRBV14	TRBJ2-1	TGTGCCAGCAGCCAAGATAACTTTAGAAATGAGCAGTTCTTC	CASSQDNFRNEQFF
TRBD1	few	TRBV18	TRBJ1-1	TGTGCCAGCTCATCCTTACAGGGGAGTGATTTCTTT	CASSSLQGSDFF
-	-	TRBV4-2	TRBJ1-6	TGTGCCAGCAGCCAAGATTGGGGGCGCACCTATAATTCACCCCTCCACTTT	CASSQDWGRTYNSPLHF
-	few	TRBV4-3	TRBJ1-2	TGCGCCAGCAGTCCTCGACAGCGAGACTATGGCTACACCTTC	CASSPRQRDYGYTF
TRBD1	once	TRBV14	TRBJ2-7	TGTGCCAGCAGCCCGGGACAGGGCCTATCTCAGTACTTC	CASSPGQGLSQYF
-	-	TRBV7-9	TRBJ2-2	TGTTCCAGCAGGGGGGCTGGGGAGCTGTTTTTT	CSSRGAGELFF
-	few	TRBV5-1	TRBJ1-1	TGCGCCAGCAGCTTGATGGAGGGTCGGAACACTGAAGCTTTCTTT	CASSLMEGRNTEAFF
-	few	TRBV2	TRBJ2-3	TGTGCCAGCAGGGGGACTTTCTTTGCAGATACGCAGTATTTT	CASRGTFFADTQYF
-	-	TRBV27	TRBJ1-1	TGTGCCAGCTGGGGCGGATCTACTGAAGCTTTCTTT	CASWGGSTEAFF